Reported below is one T cell receptor (beta chain). The target antigen is unknown. At least one PBMC sample before ART and at least two after were required. The CDR3 has 15 residues. V shed 3 bases and J 4 bases; nucleotides not matched to a gene: 4. The germline CDR1 and CDR2 sequences are SGHDT and YYEEEE. immunoSEQ v3.0 was run at survey level. TCRdb keeps only in-frame clones here, not all; method: immunoSEQ multiplex PCR. The sample has 20,000 to 25,000 clones, roughly 85% seen once. The source of the sample is a study of long-term antiretroviral therapy in people with HIV. Findings of the study overall: Relative to control repertoires, HIV repertoires exhibited narrower CDR3 length ranges. Clones that had undergone expansion before ART dominated the repertoire at all time points. Patients on ART gained diversity, which nonetheless stayed below transplant donor controls.

The chain combines TRBV5-6 with TRBJ2-1; 10 nucleotides agree with TRBD2. The sample here was unsorted PBMCs, taken 4.1 years after starting antiretroviral therapy. This receptor was identified in a woman aged 40 to 49 with HIV. The chain's CDR3 is CASSSGLAAYNEQFF. The CDR3, as DNA: TGTGCCAGCAGCTCCGGACTAGCGGCATACAATGAGCAGTTCTTC.